The TCR beta chain described here comes from a study of blood T cell repertoires in COVID-19. Study context: Material from acute and convalescent COVID-19 was sourced from the United States, Italy and Spain.

The CDR3 consists of 15 residues. CDR1 and CDR2 (germline): MNHEY, SVGAGI. The V end lost 0 bases, the J end lost 8 bases, and 16 bases lay between the germline ends. The table came from immunoSEQ multiplex PCR; TCRdb's copy has only in-frame clones and leaves some out. Of roughly 16,000 clones in the sample, about nine tenths were seen once. This chain connects TRBV6-5 to TRBJ1-2; unclear D gene. The clonotype was recovered from a human donor in a cohort sampled during active COVID-19. The sample consisted of peripheral blood. CDR3: CASSYSRGSLRGYTF. CDR3 DNA sequence: TGTGCCAGCAGTTACTCTCGTGGTTCCCTGAGGGGCTACACCTTC.